This TCR beta chain appears in the sequencing data of a study of cytomegalovirus exposure and HLA in healthy donors. Across the whole study: Previous work identified 90 million to 130 million unique TCR beta sequences from about 179 million T cells.

The CDR3 totals 15 residues. PCR primers comprised 60 Vbeta and 13 Jbeta primers. Methods used by the authors: About 10 million of tens of millions of unique TCR beta chains were shared, per a later count. Produced via immunoSEQ multiplex PCR; TCRdb's table is partial and in-frame only. For V, J and clone size, that table is used; D and trimming come from the DNA. The sample has under 150,000 clones, around 79% seen once. The receptor was derived from a woman in her twenties or thirties in good health and CMV-seronegative. The chain links TRBV21-1 to TRBJ2-1; the table names TRBD2, a call not compared with the DNA. TRBV21-1 is listed as a pseudogene. Sequences were obtained from PBMCs. This CDR3 is CASSISGGRSGEQFF. In nucleotides, the CDR3 is TGTGCCAGCAGCATTAGCGGGGGGAGGTCCGGTGAGCAGTTCTTC.